The sequence of this T cell receptor (beta chain) was determined in a study of blood T cell repertoires in COVID-19. Study details: Researchers got acute and convalescent COVID-19 samples from the United States, Italy and Spain. PBMCs, B-cell-depleted T cells, or T cells provided the cDNA or gDNA that made up the material.

Per the original methods: Estimated nucleated cell counts came from reference gene primer amplification. Assay: immunoSEQ multiplex PCR; the TCRdb copy retains only in-frame clones and omits some. The DNA was the basis for D and trimming; V, J and clone size are from that table. The sample shows around 300,000 clones, around 90% of them seen only once. V lost 4 bases and J lost 3, with 13 bases in between. Germline loops: CDR1 SGDLS, CDR2 YYNGEE. The CDR3 consists of 14 residues. Sequences were obtained from peripheral blood. The V call is TRBV9, the J call TRBJ1-1, with D possibly matching TRBD1 (5 bases). The sequence derives from a woman aged 40-49 years with acute or convalescent COVID-19. The DNA of the CDR3 is TGTGCCAGCAGCCCCAGGGCTTCCTACACTGAAGCTTTCTTT. Amino acids: CASSPRASYTEAFF.